This T cell receptor (beta chain) comes out of a study of blood T cell repertoires in COVID-19. The assay was immunoSEQ multiplex PCR, and TCRdb's table has in-frame clones only and misses some. The data contain roughly 300,000 clones, around 89% of them singletons. Germline CDR1 reads LNHDA; CDR2 reads SQIVND (reference sequence). V gave up 6 bases and J gave up 8 bases; unmatched junction bases: 8. CDR3 length: 15 amino acids. Sequencing was carried out using peripheral blood. V and J are TRBV19 and TRBJ2-4, with 12 bases that match TRBD2. The source is a man in his late teens or twenties who had recovered from COVID-19. CDR3 sequence reads: CASRTSGGLTDIQYF. CDR3 DNA: TGTGCCAGTAGGACTAGCGGGGGCCTTACGGACATTCAGTACTTC.